The 32 T cell receptor beta chains given below trace back to one sample, sequenced in a study of OX40 agonist ivuxolimab in advanced cancers. The library relied on the immunoSEQ multiplex PCR assay. TCRdb carries this immuneACCESS record with in-frame sequences only. Its versions omit some clonotypes, under half of them owing to an unresolved V gene in the studies checked, with the rest unexplained. The sample table lists about 68,000 clones, 70% to 90% of them with a count of one. The ten largest clones add up to 0.75% to 1% of the sample. The sample here was CD4+ or CD8+ T cells sorted from blood, taken in a trial of the OX40 agonist ivuxolimab. The origin of the receptors is an adult with an advanced solid tumor such as melanoma, head and neck, liver or kidney cancer.

This chain connects TRBV7-9 to TRBJ2-2, with a weak D call TRBD1 (5 bases). V was trimmed by 7 bases and J by 6 bases, leaving 15 bases between them. The CDR3 runs to 14 residues. From germline, CDR1 is SEHNR and CDR2 FQNEAQ (reference sequence). Here the CDR3 reads CASIQRGTAGELFF. The CDR3 DNA sequence: TGTGCCAGCATCCAAAGGGGAACGGCCGGGGAGCTGTTTTTT.

The J gene is TRBJ2-1, the V gene TRBV7-3; TRBD1 aligns across 8 bases. The CDR3 has 12 amino acids. Germline loops: CDR1 SGHTA, CDR2 FQGTGA. V was pared by 5 bases and J by 10 bases, with 4 bases of the junction left unmatched. The CDR3 reads CASSPTGVEQFF. CDR3 DNA: TGTGCCAGCAGCCCGACAGGGGTGGAGCAGTTCTTC.

The J gene is TRBJ2-7, the V gene TRBV5-5; a weak D match, TRBD1 (6 bases). In germline, CDR1 is SGHKS, CDR2 YYEKEE (reference sequence). The CDR3 is 14 residues long. Trimming took 2 bases from V and 0 from J, leaving 9 bases between them. The CDR3, as DNA: TGTGCCAGCAGCTTAGGACAGACCTCCTACGAGCAGTACTTC. As protein: CASSLGQTSYEQYF.

The gene calls are TRBV5-1 and TRBJ2-3, with D uncertain. Germline V gene data show CDR1 as SGHRS and CDR2 as YFSETQ. V lost 4 bases and J 2 bases, leaving 14 bases between the germline ends. The CDR3 extends over 15 amino acids. The CDR3 region has the DNA TGCGCCAGCAGCCCCCGACAAGGGTACACAGATACGCAGTATTTT. Translated: CASSPRQGYTDTQYF.

The chain joins TRBV28 to TRBJ1-4, with 7 bases that match TRBD1. Germline trimming cut 4 bases from V and 5 bases from J; bases unmatched to any gene: 7. This CDR3 region has 15 residues. CDR1 is MDHEN, CDR2 SYDVKM, per germline. The CDR3 DNA sequence: TGTGCCAGCAGTTCTCCGGGACAGCCGAATGAAAAACTGTTTTTT. This translates into CASSSPGQPNEKLFF.

The chain uses TRBV15 and TRBJ2-7; TRBD1 might be the D (6 bases). The germline V and J ends were trimmed by 5 bases and 2 bases, with 13 bases remaining between them. The CDR3 has 14 residues. CDR1 and CDR2 from the germline V gene are LNHNV and YYDKDF (reference sequence). The CDR3 DNA reads as TGTGCCACCAGCTTCCGACAGGTCCCCTACGAGCAGTACTTC. Its translation is CATSFRQVPYEQYF.

This clone was found once. The chain uses TRBV5-1 and TRBJ2-2; weak D call: TRBD2 (6 bases). The CDR3 runs to 16 residues. V was trimmed by 4 bases and J by 2 bases, leaving 15 bases between them. Looked up from germline, CDR1 is SGHRS and CDR2 is YFSETQ. The CDR3 loop reads CASSLFGRTNTGELFF. The CDR3, as DNA: TGCGCCAGCAGCCTATTTGGGAGGACAAACACCGGGGAGCTGTTTTTT.

The chain carries TRBV5-1 and TRBJ1-4; D possibly corresponds to TRBD1 (5 bases). The CDR3 consists of 16 residues. V was pared by 4 bases and J by 1 base, with 14 bases between. The germline gives CDR1 SGHRS, CDR2 YFSETQ. CDR3 bases: TGCGCCAGCAGCCCTGACCCCAGGGTAACTAATGAAAAACTGTTTTTT. It is translated as CASSPDPRVTNEKLFF.

This clone was counted once. V gene TRBV5-5 combines with J gene TRBJ2-1; 9 bases are shared with TRBD2. In germline, CDR1 is SGHKS, CDR2 YYEKEE (reference sequence). This CDR3 spans 15 amino acids. V was clipped by 3 bases and J by 6 bases; unmatched bases: 7. In nucleotides, the CDR3 is TGTGCCAGCAGCTCTCTAGCGGGAACCCTCAATGAGCAGTTCTTC. Amino acid sequence: CASSSLAGTLNEQFF.

This clone was picked up a small number of times. The chain couples TRBV18 to TRBJ2-7; 10 positions match TRBD2. Germline V gene lookup returns CDR1 KGHSH and CDR2 LQKENI. The trim removed 5 bases at V and 0 bases at J, leaving 7 bases unmatched. This CDR3 spans 16 amino acids. The CDR3, as DNA: TGTGCCAGCTCAGCCCACCGGACTAGCGGCTCCTACGAGCAGTACTTC. Translated, it gives CASSAHRTSGSYEQYF.

The genes are TRBV14 and TRBJ2-5; the D is unclear. The CDR3 is 13 residues long. V lost 0 bases and J 4 bases, leaving 6 bases between the germline ends. CDR1 is SGHDN and CDR2 is FVKESK in the germline V gene. The CDR3 here is CASSQEWGETQYF. CDR3 in DNA: TGTGCCAGCAGCCAAGAGTGGGGAGAGACCCAGTACTTC.

CDR3 DNA sequence: TGTGCCAGCAGTGAGTCTCTTGCTAGCACAGATACGCAGTATTTT. This gives the protein CASSESLASTDTQYF. V gene TRBV2 combines with J gene TRBJ2-3, with D uncertain. Trimming pared 3 bases from V and 0 bases from J, leaving 10 bases between. The CDR3 totals 15 residues. Germline V gene lookup returns CDR1 SNHLY and CDR2 FYNNEI.

CDR3: CASSLWGQGTNEKLFF. CDR3 nucleotide sequence: TGTGCCAGCAGTTTATGGGGACAGGGTACTAATGAAAAACTGTTTTTT. The V gene is TRBV28, the J gene TRBJ1-4, with 9 positions matching TRBD1. V shed 0 bases, J shed 2 bases, and the junction held 1 base outside the gene matches. This CDR3 is 16 amino acids long. Germline V gene sequence: CDR1 MDHEN, CDR2 SYDVKM.

The V gene is TRBV12-2, the J gene TRBJ2-7; whether TRBD2, the table's D call, matches the DNA was not checked. TRBV12-2 is given as a pseudogene. The CDR3 is 12 residues long. CDR3 region: CASRLASTKQYF. The CDR3 DNA sequence: TGTGCAAGTCGCTTAGCGTCTACCAAGCAGTACTTC.

This chain joins TRBV6-5 and TRBJ2-3; 9 bases are a match to TRBD1. CDR3 length: 15 amino acids. Germline V gene lookup returns CDR1 MNHEY and CDR2 SVGAGI. With V trimmed by 6 bases and J by 3 bases, 7 bases remained unmatched. CDR3 protein: CASSLTGTGTDTQYF. CDR3 bases: TGTGCCAGCAGCCTTACCGGGACAGGGACAGATACGCAGTATTTT.

The J gene is TRBJ1-2, the V gene TRBV28; D gene uncertain. Germline V gene lookup returns CDR1 MDHEN and CDR2 SYDVKM. The length of the CDR3 is 15 residues. The V gene lost 7 bases and the J gene lost 3 bases, with 18 bases spanning the gap. CDR3 sequence (DNA): TGTGCCAGCACCCCATTACAGTTTGGATACTATGGCTACACCTTC. It translates to CASTPLQFGYYGYTF.

The rearrangement links TRBV28 to TRBJ2-1, with D hard to call. Between the trimmed V and J ends, which lost 4 bases and 6 bases, there was a span of 7 bases. This CDR3 has 12 amino acids. Germline V gives CDR1 MDHEN, CDR2 SYDVKM. The CDR3 nucleotides read TGTGCCAGCAGTTCTAGGCTCAATGAGCAGTTCTTC. This gives the protein CASSSRLNEQFF.

This clone has only one observation. The chain has TRBV28 and TRBJ2-1, with 8 bases identical to TRBD2. CDR3 length: 16 residues. Germline CDR1 is MDHEN and CDR2 is SYDVKM. V shed 6 bases and J 7 bases; nucleotides not matched to a gene: 14. For the CDR3, the DNA is TGTGCCAGCAGCCCACCAGGACTAGCAGGTCGGAATGAGCAGTTCTTC. Translation gives CASSPPGLAGRNEQFF.

V usage is TRBV27 and J usage is TRBJ2-7; 8 bases map to TRBD1. The CDR3 consists of 15 residues. V lost 6 bases to trimming and J lost 3 bases; unmatched junction nucleotides: 10. CDR1 and CDR2 from the germline V gene are MNHEY and SMNVEV (reference sequence). The CDR3 coding sequence is TGTGCCAGCAGGAACAGGGGGTTAAAGTACTACGAGCAGTACTTC. Encoded protein: CASRNRGLKYYEQYF.

V and J are TRBV4-2 and TRBJ2-1; 14 bases line up with TRBD2. The CDR3 consists of 20 residues. Per germline, CDR1 LGHNA and CDR2 YNFKEQ. Trimming took 4 bases from V and 1 from J; bases not matched to a gene: 12. In nucleotides, the CDR3 is TGTGCCAGCAGCCCACGGGGACTAGCGGGAGAGGTCTTATCCTACAATGAGCAGTTCTTC. Its protein is CASSPRGLAGEVLSYNEQFF.

This clone was seen only once. This chain uses TRBV28 with TRBJ1-3; possibly TRBD1 for D (5 bases). Trimming removed 7 bases from V and 0 bases from J, with 10 bases in between. The CDR3 is 14 amino acids. CDR1 and CDR2 (germline): MDHEN, SYDVKM. The CDR3 DNA follows: TGTGCCAGCAAGGGACGGATCTCTGGAAACACCATATATTTT. It codes for CASKGRISGNTIYF.

This CDR3 is CASSLVTGGRETQYF. The DNA of the CDR3 is TGTGCCAGCAGCCTCGTGACAGGGGGTCGAGAGACCCAGTACTTC. J is TRBJ2-5 and V is TRBV14; 9 bases match TRBD1. Trimming at V came to 4 bases and at J to 4 bases, leaving 7 bases not matched to a gene. The CDR3 loop spans 15 amino acids. The germline CDR1 and CDR2 sequences are SGHDN and FVKESK.

The J gene is TRBJ2-1, the V gene TRBV18; 8 bases are a match to TRBD2. After removal of 1 base from V and 3 bases from J, the junction contained 2 bases not matched to a gene. The V gene's germline CDR1 is KGHSH and CDR2 LQKENI. The length of the CDR3 is 15 residues. The CDR3 nucleotides are TGTGCCAGCTCACCACTCAGCGGGGGCTACAATGAGCAGTTCTTC. Amino acid sequence: CASSPLSGGYNEQFF.

The V call is TRBV7-2, the J call TRBJ2-2, with TRBD2 identical over 7 bases. In germline, CDR1 is SGHTA, CDR2 FQGNSA. The CDR3 is 14 amino acids. V dropped 5 bases and J dropped 7; count of bases not matched to a gene: 7. Here the CDR3 DNA reads TGTGCCAGCAGCAGGCGGACTAGGAGCGGGGAGCTGTTTTTT. It is translated as CASSRRTRSGELFF.

The V gene is TRBV4-1, the J gene TRBJ2-2; 14 bases agree with TRBD2. There are 18 residues in the CDR3. V lost 4 bases to trimming and J lost 4 bases; unmatched junction nucleotides: 8. Germline V CDR1 and CDR2: MGHRA, YSYEKL. CDR3 protein: CASSPGGLAGVGTGELFF. For the CDR3, the DNA is TGCGCCAGCAGCCCCGGGGGACTAGCGGGAGTTGGCACCGGGGAGCTGTTTTTT.

The chain joins TRBV7-8 to TRBJ1-6, with 9 bases fitting TRBD1. This CDR3 contains 17 residues. Unmatched junction bases numbered 12, after V lost 5 bases and J lost 7 bases. Germline V gene data show CDR1 as SGHVS and CDR2 as FQNEAQ. CDR3 region: CASSPRGRTGENSPLHF. The CDR3 coding sequence is TGTGCCAGCAGCCCAAGAGGGAGGACAGGGGAGAATTCACCCCTCCACTTT.

V is TRBV7-3 and J is TRBJ2-1; 9 bases fit TRBD2. The V gene's germline CDR1 is SGHTA and CDR2 FQGTGA. The CDR3 is 13 residues long. J was trimmed by 6 bases and V by 5 bases; bases with no gene match: 2. The CDR3 loop is CASSRLAANEQFF. CDR3 nucleotide sequence: TGTGCCAGCAGCCGACTAGCGGCCAATGAGCAGTTCTTC.

By sample fraction, this clone is medium-sized (0.01 to 0.1%). V is TRBV29-1 and J is TRBJ2-7; D is possibly TRBD1 (5 bases). Germline V gives CDR1 SQVTM, CDR2 ANQGSEA. V lost 4 bases to trimming and J lost 6 bases, with 10 bases between them. This CDR3 is built from 11 residues. The chain's CDR3 is CSVGGRAEQYF. CDR3 coding DNA: TGCAGCGTTGGGGGCAGGGCCGAGCAGTACTTC.

V gene TRBV5-1 combines with J gene TRBJ2-7; no clear D. From germline, CDR1 is SGHRS and CDR2 YFSETQ. There are 14 residues in the CDR3. The V and J ends lost 2 bases and 2 bases respectively, with 11 bases between them. Written as DNA, the CDR3 is TGCGCCAGCAGCTTTCAAGGATTACCCTACGAGCAGTACTTC. This gives the protein CASSFQGLPYEQYF.

This rearrangement joins TRBV18 to TRBJ1-3; D unclear. Germline V gene data show CDR1 as KGHSH and CDR2 as LQKENI. The length of the CDR3 is 15 residues. The germline V and J ends were trimmed by 3 bases and 0 bases, with 9 bases remaining between them. CDR3 in DNA: TGTGCCAGCTCACCTCCCGACGACTCTGGAAACACCATATATTTT. Protein product: CASSPPDDSGNTIYF.

The rearrangement joins TRBV19 to TRBJ2-1; 8 positions agree with TRBD2. After removal of 3 bases from V and 13 bases from J, the junction contained 8 bases not matched to a gene. This CDR3 has 13 amino acids. Germline CDR1 reads LNHDA; CDR2 reads SQIVND (reference sequence). The CDR3 bases are TGTGCCAGTAGTATCGAGGCGGGGGGTCCTCAGTTCTTC. It translates to CASSIEAGGPQFF.

The chain joins TRBV19 to TRBJ2-1; 12 bases fit TRBD2. The CDR3 length is 17 residues. J gave up 7 bases and V 10 bases, and 17 bases lay outside the gene matches. Germline CDR1 reads LNHDA; CDR2 reads SQIVND (reference sequence). In nucleotides, the CDR3 is TGTGCCACCCGAACCCAGACTAGCGGGGGTTTGAGGAATGAGCAGTTCTTC. Translating it yields CATRTQTSGGLRNEQFF.